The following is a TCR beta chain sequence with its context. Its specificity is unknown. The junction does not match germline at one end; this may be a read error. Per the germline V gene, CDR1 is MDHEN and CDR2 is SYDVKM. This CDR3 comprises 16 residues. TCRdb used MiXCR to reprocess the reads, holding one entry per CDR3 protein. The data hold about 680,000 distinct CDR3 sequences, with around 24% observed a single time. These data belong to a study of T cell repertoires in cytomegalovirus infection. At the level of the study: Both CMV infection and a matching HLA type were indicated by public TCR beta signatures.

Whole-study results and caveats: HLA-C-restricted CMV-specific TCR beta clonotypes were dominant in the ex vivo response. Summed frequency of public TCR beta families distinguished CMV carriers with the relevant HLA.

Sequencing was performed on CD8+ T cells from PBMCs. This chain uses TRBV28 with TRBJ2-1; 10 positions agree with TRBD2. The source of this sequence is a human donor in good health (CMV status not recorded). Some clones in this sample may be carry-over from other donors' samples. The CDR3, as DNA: TGTGCCAGCAGTTTAGCTAGCGGGGGCCCTGACAATGAGCGGTTCTTC. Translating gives CASSLASGGPDNERFF.